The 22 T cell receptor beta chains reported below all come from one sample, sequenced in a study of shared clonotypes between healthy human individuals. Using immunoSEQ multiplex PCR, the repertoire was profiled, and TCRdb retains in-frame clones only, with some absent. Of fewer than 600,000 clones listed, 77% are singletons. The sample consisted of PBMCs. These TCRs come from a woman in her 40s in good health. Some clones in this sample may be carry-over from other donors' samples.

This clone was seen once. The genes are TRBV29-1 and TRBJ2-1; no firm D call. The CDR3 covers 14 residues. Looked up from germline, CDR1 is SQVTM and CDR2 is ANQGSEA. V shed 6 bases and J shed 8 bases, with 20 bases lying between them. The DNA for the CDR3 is TGCAGCGTGAGCAGGAGTACACTGGTTGATGAGCAGTTCTTC. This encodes CSVSRSTLVDEQFF.

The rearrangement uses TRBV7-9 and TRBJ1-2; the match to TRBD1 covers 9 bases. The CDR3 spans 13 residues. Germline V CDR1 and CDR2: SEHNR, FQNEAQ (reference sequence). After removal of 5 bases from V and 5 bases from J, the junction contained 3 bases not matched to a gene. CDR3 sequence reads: CASSPQGAYGYTF. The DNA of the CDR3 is TGTGCCAGCAGCCCACAGGGGGCGTATGGCTACACCTTC.

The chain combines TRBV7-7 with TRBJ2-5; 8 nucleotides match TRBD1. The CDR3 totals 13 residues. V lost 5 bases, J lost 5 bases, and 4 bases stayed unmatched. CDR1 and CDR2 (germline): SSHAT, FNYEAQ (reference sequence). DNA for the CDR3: TGTGCCAGCAGCGCGACAGGGGTGGAGACCCAGTACTTC. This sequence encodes CASSATGVETQYF.

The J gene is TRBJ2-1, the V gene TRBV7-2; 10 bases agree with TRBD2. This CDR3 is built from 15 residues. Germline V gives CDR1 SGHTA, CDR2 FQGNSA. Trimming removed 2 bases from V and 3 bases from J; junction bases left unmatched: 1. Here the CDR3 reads CASSLTSGVYNEQFF. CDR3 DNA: TGTGCCAGCAGCTTAACTAGCGGGGTCTACAATGAGCAGTTCTTC.

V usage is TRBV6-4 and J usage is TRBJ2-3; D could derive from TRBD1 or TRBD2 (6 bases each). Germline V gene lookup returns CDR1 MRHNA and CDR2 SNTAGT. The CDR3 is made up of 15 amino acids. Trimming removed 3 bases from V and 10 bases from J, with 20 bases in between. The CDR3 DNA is TGTGCCAGCAGTGAGAGGGGGGCAGATACGGGGGCGCAGTATTTT. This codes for CASSERGADTGAQYF.

The CDR3 sequence is CAWSKGREGLYEQYF. The CDR3 region has the DNA TGTGCCTGGAGTAAAGGGCGGGAGGGCCTCTACGAGCAGTACTTC. The genes are TRBV30 and TRBJ2-7; 9 bases are shared with TRBD2. The CDR3 sequence is 15 residues long. The J segment lost 3 bases and the V segment lost 2 bases, leaving 8 bases of the junction unmatched. The germline gives CDR1 GTSNPN, CDR2 SVGIG (reference sequence).

For the CDR3, the DNA is TGTGCCACCAGCTCTCGGGACCGCACTATGGGGGCCAACGTCCTGACTTTC. Translating gives CATSSRDRTMGANVLTF. The rearrangement joins TRBV15 to TRBJ2-6; D is possibly TRBD1 or TRBD2 (5 bases each). The V and J ends lost 5 bases and 4 bases respectively, with 18 bases between them. The CDR3 totals 17 residues. CDR1 is LNHNV, CDR2 YYDKDF, per germline (reference sequence).

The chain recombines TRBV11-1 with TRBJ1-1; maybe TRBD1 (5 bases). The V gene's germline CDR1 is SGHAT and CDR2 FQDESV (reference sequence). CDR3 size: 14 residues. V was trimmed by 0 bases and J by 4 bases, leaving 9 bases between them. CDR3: CASSLAQEGTEAFF. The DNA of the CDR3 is TGTGCCAGCAGCTTAGCACAGGAGGGCACTGAAGCTTTCTTT.

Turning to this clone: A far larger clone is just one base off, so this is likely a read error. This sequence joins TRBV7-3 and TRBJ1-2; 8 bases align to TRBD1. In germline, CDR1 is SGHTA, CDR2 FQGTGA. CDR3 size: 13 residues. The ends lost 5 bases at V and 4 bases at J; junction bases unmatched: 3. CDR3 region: CASSATGGYGYTF. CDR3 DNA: TGTGCCAGCAGCGCCACAGGGGGCTATGGCTACACCTTC.

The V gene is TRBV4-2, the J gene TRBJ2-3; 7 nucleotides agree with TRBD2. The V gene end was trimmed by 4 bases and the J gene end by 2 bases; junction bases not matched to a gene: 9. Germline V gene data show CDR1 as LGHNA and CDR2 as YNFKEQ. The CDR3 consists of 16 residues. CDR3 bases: TGTGCCAGCAGCCCTACAGTTAGCGGGTACACAGATACGCAGTATTTT. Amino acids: CASSPTVSGYTDTQYF.

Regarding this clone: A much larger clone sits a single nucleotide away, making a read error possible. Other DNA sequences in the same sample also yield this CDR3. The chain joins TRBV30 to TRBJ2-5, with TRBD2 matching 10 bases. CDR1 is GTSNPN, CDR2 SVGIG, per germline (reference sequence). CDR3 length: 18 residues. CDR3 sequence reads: CAWTLGLAAQVGQETQYF. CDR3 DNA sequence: TGTGCCTGGACCCTAGGACTAGCGGCCCAGGTGGGCCAAGAGACTCAGTACTTC.

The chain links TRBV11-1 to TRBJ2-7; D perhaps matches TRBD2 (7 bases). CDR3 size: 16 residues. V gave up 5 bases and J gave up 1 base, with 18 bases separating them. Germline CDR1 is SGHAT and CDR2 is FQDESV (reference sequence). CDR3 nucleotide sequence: TGTGCCAGCAGCCCACCAAAGCGGGACAAGTCCTACGAGCAGTACTTC. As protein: CASSPPKRDKSYEQYF.

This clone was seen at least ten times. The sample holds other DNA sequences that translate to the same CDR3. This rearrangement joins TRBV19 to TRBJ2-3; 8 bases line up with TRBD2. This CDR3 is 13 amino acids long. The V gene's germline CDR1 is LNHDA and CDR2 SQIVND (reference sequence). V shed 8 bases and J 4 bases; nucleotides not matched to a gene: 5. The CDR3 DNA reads TGTGCCAGTCGATTAGCGGGGTCAGATACGCAGTATTTT. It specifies CASRLAGSDTQYF.

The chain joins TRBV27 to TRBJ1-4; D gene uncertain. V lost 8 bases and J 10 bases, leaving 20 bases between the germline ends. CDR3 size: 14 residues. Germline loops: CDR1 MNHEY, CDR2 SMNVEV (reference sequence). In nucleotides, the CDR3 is TGTGCCAGCGCGATCGGTACGGATTGGGGAAAACTGTTTTTT. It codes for CASAIGTDWGKLFF.

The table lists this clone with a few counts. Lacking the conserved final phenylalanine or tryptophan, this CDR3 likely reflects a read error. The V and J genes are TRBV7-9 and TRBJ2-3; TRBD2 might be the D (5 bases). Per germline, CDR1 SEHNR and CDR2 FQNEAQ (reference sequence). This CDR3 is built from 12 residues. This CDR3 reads CTSSEGLDTQYS. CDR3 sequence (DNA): TGTACCAGCAGCGAGGGTTTGGATACGCAGTATTCT.

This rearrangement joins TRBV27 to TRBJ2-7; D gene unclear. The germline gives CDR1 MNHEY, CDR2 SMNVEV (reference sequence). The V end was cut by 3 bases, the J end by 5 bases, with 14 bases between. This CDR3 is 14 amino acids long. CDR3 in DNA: TGTGCCAGCAGTTTGAGCCCTGGTCATCACGAGCAGTACTTC. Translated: CASSLSPGHHEQYF.

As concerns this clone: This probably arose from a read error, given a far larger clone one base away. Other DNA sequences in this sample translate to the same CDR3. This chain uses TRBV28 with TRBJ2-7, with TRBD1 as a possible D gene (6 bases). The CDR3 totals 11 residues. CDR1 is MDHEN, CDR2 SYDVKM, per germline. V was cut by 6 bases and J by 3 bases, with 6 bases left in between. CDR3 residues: CASSRGYEQYF. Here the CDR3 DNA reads TGTGCCAGCAGCAGGGGCTACGAGCAGTACTTC.

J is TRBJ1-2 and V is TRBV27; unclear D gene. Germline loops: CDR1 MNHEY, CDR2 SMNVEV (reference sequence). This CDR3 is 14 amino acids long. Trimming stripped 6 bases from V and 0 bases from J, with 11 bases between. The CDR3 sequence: CASSPGGPNYGYTF. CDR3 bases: TGTGCCAGCAGCCCCGGAGGTCCTAACTATGGCTACACCTTC.

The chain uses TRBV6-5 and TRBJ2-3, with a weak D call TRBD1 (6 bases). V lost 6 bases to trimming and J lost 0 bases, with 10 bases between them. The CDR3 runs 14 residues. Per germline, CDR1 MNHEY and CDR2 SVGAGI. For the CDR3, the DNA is TGTGCCAGCAGCCGGGACACTAGCACAGATACGCAGTATTTT. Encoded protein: CASSRDTSTDTQYF.

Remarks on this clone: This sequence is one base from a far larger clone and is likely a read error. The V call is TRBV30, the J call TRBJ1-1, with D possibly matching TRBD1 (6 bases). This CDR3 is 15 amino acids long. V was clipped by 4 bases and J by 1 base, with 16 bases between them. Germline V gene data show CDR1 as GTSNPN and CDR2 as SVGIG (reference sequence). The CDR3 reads CAWTPKEDRNTEAFF. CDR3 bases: TGTGCCTGGACCCCGAAGGAGGACAGGAACACTGAAGCTTTCTTT. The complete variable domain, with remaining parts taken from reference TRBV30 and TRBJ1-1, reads SQTIHQWPATLVQPVGSPLSLECTVEGTSNPNLYWYRQAAGRGLQLLFYSVGIGQISSEVPQNLSASRPQDRQFILSSKKLLLSDSGFYLCAWTPKEDRNTEAFFGQGTRLTVV.

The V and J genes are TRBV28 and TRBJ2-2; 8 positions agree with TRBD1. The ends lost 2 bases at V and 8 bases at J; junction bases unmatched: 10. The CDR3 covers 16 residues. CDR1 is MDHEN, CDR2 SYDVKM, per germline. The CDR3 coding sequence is TGTGCCAGCAGTTTAGGAGGCGGACAGGGCCGAGGGGAGCTGTTTTTT. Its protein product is CASSLGGGQGRGELFF.

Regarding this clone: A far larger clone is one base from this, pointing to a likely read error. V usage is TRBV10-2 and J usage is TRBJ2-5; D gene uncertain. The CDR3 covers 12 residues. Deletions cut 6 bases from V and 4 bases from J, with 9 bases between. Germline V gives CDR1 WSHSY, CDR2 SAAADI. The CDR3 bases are TGCGCCAGCAGGAAAGGCAGAGAGACCCAGTACTTC. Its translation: CASRKGRETQYF.